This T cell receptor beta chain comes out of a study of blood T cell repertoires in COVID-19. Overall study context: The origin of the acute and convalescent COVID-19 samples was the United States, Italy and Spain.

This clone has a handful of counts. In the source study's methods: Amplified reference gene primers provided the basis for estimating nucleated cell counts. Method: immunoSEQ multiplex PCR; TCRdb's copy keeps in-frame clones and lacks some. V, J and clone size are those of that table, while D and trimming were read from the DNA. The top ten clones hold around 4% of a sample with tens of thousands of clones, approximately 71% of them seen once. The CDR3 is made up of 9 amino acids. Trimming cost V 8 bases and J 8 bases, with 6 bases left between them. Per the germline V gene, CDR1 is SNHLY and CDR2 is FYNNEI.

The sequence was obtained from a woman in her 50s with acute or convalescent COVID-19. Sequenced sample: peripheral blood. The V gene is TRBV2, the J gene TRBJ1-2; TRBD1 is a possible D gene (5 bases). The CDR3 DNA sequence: TGTGCCAGCGGGGGGGGCTACACCTTC. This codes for CASGGGYTF.